Sequencing of this T cell receptor beta chain was carried out in a study of a mutant IDH1 vaccine in newly diagnosed glioma. Sequencing used immunoSEQ multiplex PCR; TCRdb keeps in-frame clones, though not all of them. This table holds 50,000 to 55,000 clones, 65% found once. The time point is: week 47, end of study. A single vaccine dose contained 300 ug of mutant IDH1 20-mer peptide, and topical imiquimod was used with it. Concerning this clone itself: No antigen is known for it.

The starting material was peripheral blood mononuclear cells (PBMCs), obtained from a glioma patient whose treatment included an IDH1 peptide vaccine. The source is a man aged 40-49 years with glioma. Some clones in this sample may be carry-over from other donors' samples.

CDR3 protein: CASSPRDNYGYTF. The DNA for the CDR3 is TGTGCCAGCTCACCTCGGGATAACTATGGCTACACCTTC. This sequence joins TRBV18 and TRBJ1-2; no definite D call. This CDR3 spans 13 amino acids. Looked up from germline, CDR1 is KGHSH and CDR2 is LQKENI. Trimming removed 3 bases at V and 1 base at J, with 6 bases between.